The 21 T cell receptor beta chains below all came from one sample that was sequenced in a study of B cell selection in AIRE deficiency. The assay was immunoSEQ multiplex PCR, and TCRdb's table has in-frame clones only and misses some. The sample has fewer than 25,000 clones; roughly 97% are singletons. Conventional CD4 T cells were sorted as CD4+CD127+ cells. The sample taken for sequencing was conventional CD4+ T cells sorted from PBMCs. The origin of the receptors is a human donor with AIRE deficiency.

The rearrangement links TRBV5-1 to TRBJ2-2; D is perhaps TRBD2 (6 bases). The CDR3 covers 16 residues. V was trimmed by 3 bases and J by 2 bases, leaving 14 bases between them. The germline CDR1 and CDR2 sequences are SGHRS and YFSETQ. The CDR3 coding sequence is TGCGCCAGCAGCTCTCCTCCGGGACTCAACACCGGGGAGCTGTTTTTT. It encodes CASSSPPGLNTGELFF.

The gene calls are TRBV2 and TRBJ1-5, with TRBD1 identical over 7 bases. CDR3 length: 15 amino acids. J lost 2 bases, V lost 5 bases, and 6 bases had no gene match. Germline lookup yields CDR1 SNHLY and CDR2 FYNNEI. The DNA for the CDR3 is TGTGCCAGCAGTACCCTCACAGGGGGCAATCAGCCCCAGCATTTT. Translated, it gives CASSTLTGGNQPQHF.

The V call is TRBV5-6, the J call TRBJ2-3; 12 nucleotides line up with TRBD1. Germline-derived CDR1 and CDR2 are SGHDT and YYEEEE. The CDR3 sequence is 16 residues long. Germline trimming cut 0 bases from V and 7 bases from J; bases unmatched to any gene: 6. This chain's CDR3 is CASSLESGQGANTQYF. In DNA form, the CDR3 reads TGTGCCAGCAGCTTGGAATCGGGACAGGGGGCTAATACGCAGTATTTT.

The rearrangement uses TRBV28 and TRBJ2-3; D is perhaps TRBD1 (5 bases). CDR1 is MDHEN, CDR2 SYDVKM, per germline. The germline V and J ends were trimmed by 3 bases and 8 bases, with 21 bases remaining between them. The CDR3 length is 16 residues. CDR3 nucleotide sequence: TGTGCCAGCAGTTTTAACAGGCCCCCTCGTTGGGTTACGCAGTATTTT. Translated, it gives CASSFNRPPRWVTQYF.

This clone has only a few counts. V and J are TRBV20-1 and TRBJ1-2; TRBD1 matches 7 bases. V was pared by 5 bases and J by 5 bases, with 2 bases of the junction left unmatched. CDR1 is DFQATT and CDR2 is SNEGSKA in the germline V gene (reference sequence). This CDR3 has 11 amino acids. CDR3: CSAQTGYGYTF. The CDR3 coding sequence is TGCAGTGCTCAGACAGGGTATGGCTACACCTTC.

This clone was observed once. The chain couples TRBV20-1 to TRBJ2-5; D possibly matches TRBD1 or TRBD2 (6 bases each). Per the germline V gene, CDR1 is DFQATT and CDR2 is SNEGSKA (reference sequence). This CDR3 comprises 11 residues. Between the trimmed V and J ends, which lost 5 bases and 7 bases, there was a span of 11 bases. CDR3 nucleotide sequence: TGCAGTGCTGCTAAGGGGGGGACCCAGTACTTC. This sequence encodes CSAAKGGTQYF.

The chain links TRBV7-2 to TRBJ1-2; D is unresolved. The CDR3 totals 12 residues. V was cut by 5 bases and J by 6 bases, with 10 bases left in between. Per the germline V gene, CDR1 is SGHTA and CDR2 is FQGNSA. As DNA, the CDR3 is TGTGCCAGCAGCCCGACTGAAGATGGCTACACCTTC. It codes for CASSPTEDGYTF.

This chain connects TRBV2 to TRBJ2-3; a possible D gene is TRBD2 (5 bases). V lost 6 bases and J lost 1, with 8 bases in between. CDR3 length: 13 amino acids. CDR1 and CDR2 from the germline V gene are SNHLY and FYNNEI. The CDR3 DNA sequence: TGTGCCAGCAGACTAGACGGCACAGATACGCAGTATTTT. Amino acids: CASRLDGTDTQYF. The variable domain in full, with the rest retrieved from reference TRBV2 and TRBJ2-3, is EPEVTQTPSHQVTQMGQEVILRCVPISNHLYFYWYRQILGQKVEFLVSFYNNEISEKSEIFDDQFSVERPDGSNFTLKIRSTKLEDSAMYFCASRLDGTDTQYFGPGTRLTVL.

This clone was picked up one time. The chain carries TRBV6-6 and TRBJ2-7; D not resolved. The ends were cut back, 8 bases at V and 9 bases at J, with 5 bases in the middle. The CDR3 consists of 8 residues. Germline CDR1 and CDR2: MNHNY and SVGAGI (reference sequence). The CDR3 region has the DNA TGTGCCAGCTTGGGGCAGTACTTC. Its protein is CASLGQYF.

This chain links TRBV19 with TRBJ2-1, with unresolved D. V was shortened by 3 bases and J by 10 bases, with 16 bases between the two germline ends. This CDR3 contains 14 residues. Germline lookup yields CDR1 LNHDA and CDR2 SQIVND (reference sequence). The CDR3: CASSINPRAAEQFF. CDR3 sequence (DNA): TGTGCCAGTAGTATTAACCCCCGGGCGGCCGAGCAGTTCTTC. The whole variable domain, filled in from reference TRBV19 and TRBJ2-1, reads DGGITQSPKYLFRKEGQNVTLSCEQNLNHDAMYWYRQDPGQGLRLIYYSQIVNDFQKGDIAEGYSVSREKKESFPLTVTSAQKNPTAFYLCASSINPRAAEQFFGPGTRLTVL.

The chain is built from TRBV10-3 and TRBJ1-5; TRBD1 is a possible D gene (5 bases). CDR1 ENHRY and CDR2 SYGVKD come from the germline V gene. The germline V and J ends were trimmed by 3 bases and 7 bases, with 25 bases remaining between them. The length of the CDR3 is 18 residues. CDR3 DNA: TGTGCCATCAGTGATCCCCTCCCAGGGAGGACACCCAACCAGCCCCAGCATTTT. It specifies CAISDPLPGRTPNQPQHF.

The rearrangement joins TRBV5-8 to TRBJ2-3, with no clear D. Deletions cut 0 bases from V and 3 bases from J, with 14 bases between. The CDR3 totals 16 residues. Germline CDR1 and CDR2: SGHTS and YDEGEE. CDR3 sequence reads: CASSLAIMAVTDTQYF. The CDR3 DNA sequence: TGTGCCAGCAGCTTGGCCATTATGGCGGTGACAGATACGCAGTATTTT.

In its sample, this clone was seen once. The chain couples TRBV4-2 to TRBJ2-1, with D possibly being TRBD1 or TRBD2 (7 bases each). Trimming pared 4 bases from V and 3 bases from J, leaving 16 bases between. The CDR3 runs 16 residues. CDR1 and CDR2 from the germline V gene are LGHNA and YNFKEQ. The CDR3 DNA sequence: TGTGCCAGCAGCCGGATGGGAGGGGACAGCTACAATGAGCAGTTCTTC. This sequence encodes CASSRMGGDSYNEQFF.

The rearrangement joins TRBV5-1 to TRBJ2-1, with unresolved D. Germline loops: CDR1 SGHRS, CDR2 YFSETQ. Trimming cost V 2 bases and J 1 base, with 7 bases left between them. The length of the CDR3 is 14 residues. The CDR3 bases are TGCGCCAGCAGCTTAGTCCCTTCCTACAATGAGCAGTTCTTC. Residues: CASSLVPSYNEQFF. The whole variable domain, filled in from reference TRBV5-1 and TRBJ2-1, reads KAGVTQTPRYLIKTRGQQVTLSCSPISGHRSVSWYQQTPGQGLQFLFEYFSETQRNKGNFPGRFSGRQFSNSRSEMNVSTLELGDSALYLCASSLVPSYNEQFFGPGTRLTVL.

This chain connects TRBV7-2 to TRBJ1-2; possible D gene TRBD1, 6 bases. In germline, CDR1 is SGHTA, CDR2 FQGNSA. The V end was cut by 6 bases, the J end by 6 bases, with 8 bases between. There are 11 residues in the CDR3. CDR3 sequence reads: CASSPGDGYTF. Here the CDR3 DNA reads TGTGCCAGCAGTCCAGGGGATGGCTACACCTTC.

The chain uses TRBV9 and TRBJ2-7; no clear D. Germline lookup yields CDR1 SGDLS and CDR2 YYNGEE. CDR3 size: 14 residues. V was clipped by 0 bases and J by 0 bases, with 7 bases between them. The CDR3 DNA reads as TGTGCCAGCAGCGTAGACGGCAGCTCCTACGAGCAGTACTTC. Protein sequence: CASSVDGSSYEQYF.

The rearrangement links TRBV7-8 to TRBJ1-4; D not certain. Germline values: CDR1 SGHVS, CDR2 FQNEAQ. CDR3 size: 18 residues. V lost 4 bases and J lost 2, with 20 bases in between. The CDR3 DNA follows: TGTGCCAGCAGCTCCAGCCCCTCCCTCTGGGCCACTAATGAAAAACTGTTTTTT. Encoded protein: CASSSSPSLWATNEKLFF.

This rearrangement joins TRBV14 to TRBJ2-1; TRBD2 matches at 9 bases. Germline loops: CDR1 SGHDN, CDR2 FVKESK. This CDR3 contains 15 residues. After removal of 5 bases from V and 8 bases from J, the junction contained 10 bases not matched to a gene. The CDR3 DNA sequence: TGTGCCAGCAGCGAAGTGGGGCGGGAGGGGCATGAGCAGTTCTTC. Protein sequence: CASSEVGREGHEQFF.

The CDR3 loop is CASSSTMGSYEQYF. The CDR3, as DNA: TGTGCCAGCAGCTCGACGATGGGGTCCTACGAGCAGTACTTC. V usage is TRBV7-2 and J usage is TRBJ2-7; D uncertain. The germline gives CDR1 SGHTA, CDR2 FQGNSA. V dropped 4 bases and J dropped 1 base, with 11 bases sitting between them. The length of the CDR3 is 14 residues.

The chain carries TRBV4-2 and TRBJ1-4; TRBD1 is a possible D gene (6 bases). The CDR3 loop spans 14 amino acids. From germline, CDR1 is LGHNA and CDR2 YNFKEQ. Between the trimmed V and J ends, which lost 1 base and 6 bases, there was a span of 9 bases. CDR3 loop: CASSQVPGDEKLFF. The DNA of the CDR3 is TGTGCCAGCAGCCAAGTCCCAGGGGATGAAAAACTGTTTTTT.

The rearrangement joins TRBV29-1 to TRBJ1-1, with a tentative D call TRBD1 (6 bases). CDR1 and CDR2 from the germline V gene are SQVTM and ANQGSEA. This CDR3 comprises 17 residues. V was pared by 4 bases and J by 0 bases, with 21 bases between. This CDR3 is CSVAGLRGAGMNTEAFF. CDR3 nucleotides: TGCAGCGTTGCAGGTCTCCGGGGGGCCGGTATGAACACTGAAGCTTTCTTT.